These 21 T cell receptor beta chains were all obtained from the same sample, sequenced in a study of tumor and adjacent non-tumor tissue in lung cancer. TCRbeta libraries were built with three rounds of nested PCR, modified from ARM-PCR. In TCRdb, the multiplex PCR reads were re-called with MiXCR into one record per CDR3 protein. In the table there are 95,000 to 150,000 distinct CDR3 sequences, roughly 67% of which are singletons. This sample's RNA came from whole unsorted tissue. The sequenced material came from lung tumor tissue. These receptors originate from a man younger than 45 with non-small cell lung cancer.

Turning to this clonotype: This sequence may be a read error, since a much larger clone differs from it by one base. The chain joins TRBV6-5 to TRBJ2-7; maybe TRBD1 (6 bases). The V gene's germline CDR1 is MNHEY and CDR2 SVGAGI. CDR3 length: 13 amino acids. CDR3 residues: CASTIIGGYDQYF. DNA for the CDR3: TGTGCCAGCACCATTATTGGGGGCTACGATCAGTACTTC.

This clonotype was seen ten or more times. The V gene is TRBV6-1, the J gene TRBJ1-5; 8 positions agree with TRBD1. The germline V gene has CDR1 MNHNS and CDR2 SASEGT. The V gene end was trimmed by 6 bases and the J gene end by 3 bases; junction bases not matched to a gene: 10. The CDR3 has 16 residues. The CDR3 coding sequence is TGTGCCAGCAGGGGGGGACAGGATTTTGACAATCAGCCCCAGCATTTT. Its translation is CASRGGQDFDNQPQHF.

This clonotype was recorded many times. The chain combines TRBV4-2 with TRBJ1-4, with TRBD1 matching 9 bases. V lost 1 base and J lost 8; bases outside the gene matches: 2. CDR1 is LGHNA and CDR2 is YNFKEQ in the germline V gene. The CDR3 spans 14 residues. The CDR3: CASSQVTGGEKLFF. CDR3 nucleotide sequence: TGTGCCAGCAGCCAAGTGACAGGGGGAGAAAAACTGTTTTTT.

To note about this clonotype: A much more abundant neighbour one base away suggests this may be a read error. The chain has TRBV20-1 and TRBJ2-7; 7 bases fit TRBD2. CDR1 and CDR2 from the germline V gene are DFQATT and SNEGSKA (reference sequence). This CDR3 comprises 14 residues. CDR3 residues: CSASPGGSSYDQYF. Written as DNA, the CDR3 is TGCAGTGCTAGTCCAGGCGGGAGCTCCTACGATCAGTACTTC.

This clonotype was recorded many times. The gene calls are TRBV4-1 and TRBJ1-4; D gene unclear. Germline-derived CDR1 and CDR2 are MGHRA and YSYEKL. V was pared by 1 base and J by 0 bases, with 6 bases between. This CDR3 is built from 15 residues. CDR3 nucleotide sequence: TGCGCCAGCAGCCAAGTCGGAGCAACTAATGAAAAACTGTTTTTT. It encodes CASSQVGATNEKLFF.

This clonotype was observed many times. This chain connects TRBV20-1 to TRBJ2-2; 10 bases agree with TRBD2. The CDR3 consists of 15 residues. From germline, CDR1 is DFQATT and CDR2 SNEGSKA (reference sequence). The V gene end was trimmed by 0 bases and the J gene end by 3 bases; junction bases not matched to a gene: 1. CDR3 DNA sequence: TGCAGTGCTAGAGATGGGACTAGCGACACCGGGGAGCTGTTTTTT. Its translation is CSARDGTSDTGELFF.

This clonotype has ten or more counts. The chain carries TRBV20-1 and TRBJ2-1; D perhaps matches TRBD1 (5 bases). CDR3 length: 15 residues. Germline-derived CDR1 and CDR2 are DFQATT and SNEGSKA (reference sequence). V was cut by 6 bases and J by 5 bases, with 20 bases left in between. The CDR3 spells CSADRTRSMNNEQFF. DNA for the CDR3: TGCAGTGCCGACCGGACAAGGTCTATGAACAATGAGCAGTTCTTC.

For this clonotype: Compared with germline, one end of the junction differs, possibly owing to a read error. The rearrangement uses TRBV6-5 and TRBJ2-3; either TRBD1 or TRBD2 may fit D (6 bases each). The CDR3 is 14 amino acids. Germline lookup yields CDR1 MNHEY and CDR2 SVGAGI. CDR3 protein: CASSYRGPPDSQYF. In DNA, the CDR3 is TGTGCCAGCAGTTACCGGGGGCCTCCAGATTCGCAGTATTTT.

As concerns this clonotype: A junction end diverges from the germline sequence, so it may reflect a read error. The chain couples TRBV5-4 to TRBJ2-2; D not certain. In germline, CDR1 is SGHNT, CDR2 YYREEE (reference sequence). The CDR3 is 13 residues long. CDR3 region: CTSSLAGPGELFF. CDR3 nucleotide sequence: TGTACCAGCAGCTTGGCTGGGCCCGGGGAGCTGTTTTTT. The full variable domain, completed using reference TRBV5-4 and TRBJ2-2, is ETGVTQSPTHLIKTRGQQVTLRCSSQSGHNTVSWYQQALGQGPQFIFQYYREEENGRGNFPPRFSGLQFPNYSSELNVNALELDDSALYLCTSSLAGPGELFFGEGSRLTVL.

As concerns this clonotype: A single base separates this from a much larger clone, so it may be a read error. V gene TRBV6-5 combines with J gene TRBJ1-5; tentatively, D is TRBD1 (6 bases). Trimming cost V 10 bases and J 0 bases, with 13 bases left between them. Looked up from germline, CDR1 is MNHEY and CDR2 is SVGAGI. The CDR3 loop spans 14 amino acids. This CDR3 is CANRADGSNQPQHF. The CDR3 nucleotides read TGTGCCAACAGGGCCGACGGTAGCAATCAGCCCCAGCATTTT.

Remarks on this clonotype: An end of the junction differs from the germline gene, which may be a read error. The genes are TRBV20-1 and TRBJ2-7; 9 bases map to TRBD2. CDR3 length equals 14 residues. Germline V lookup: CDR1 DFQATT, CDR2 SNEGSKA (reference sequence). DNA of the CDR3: TGCAGTGCTAGAGATGCGGGAGGGTACAACGAGCAATACTTC. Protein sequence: CSARDAGGYNEQYF.

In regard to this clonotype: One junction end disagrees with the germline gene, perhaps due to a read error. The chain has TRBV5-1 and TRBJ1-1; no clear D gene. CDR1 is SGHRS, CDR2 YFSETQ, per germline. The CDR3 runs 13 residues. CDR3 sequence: CASSLVGDTEAFF. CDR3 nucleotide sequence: TGCGCCAGCAGTTTGGTTGGGGACACTGAAGCTTTCTTT.

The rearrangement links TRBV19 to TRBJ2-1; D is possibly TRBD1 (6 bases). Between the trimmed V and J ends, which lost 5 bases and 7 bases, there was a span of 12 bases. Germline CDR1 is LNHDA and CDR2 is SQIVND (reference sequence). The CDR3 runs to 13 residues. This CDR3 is CASSWSTGNEQFF. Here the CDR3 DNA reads TGTGCCAGTAGTTGGAGTACAGGGAATGAGCAGTTCTTC.

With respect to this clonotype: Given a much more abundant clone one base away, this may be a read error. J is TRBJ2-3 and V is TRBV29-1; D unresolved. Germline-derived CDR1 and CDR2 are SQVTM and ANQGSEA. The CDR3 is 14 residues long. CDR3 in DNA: TGCAGCGTTGATCTGATGAGAGGAGCAGATATGCAGTATTTT. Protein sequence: CSVDLMRGADMQYF.

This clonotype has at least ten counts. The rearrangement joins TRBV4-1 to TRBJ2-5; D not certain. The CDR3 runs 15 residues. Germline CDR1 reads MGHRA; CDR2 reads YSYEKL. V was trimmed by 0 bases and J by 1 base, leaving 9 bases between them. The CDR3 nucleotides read TGCGCCAGCAGCCAAGATGGGCTATCCCAAGAGACCCAGTACTTC. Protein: CASSQDGLSQETQYF.

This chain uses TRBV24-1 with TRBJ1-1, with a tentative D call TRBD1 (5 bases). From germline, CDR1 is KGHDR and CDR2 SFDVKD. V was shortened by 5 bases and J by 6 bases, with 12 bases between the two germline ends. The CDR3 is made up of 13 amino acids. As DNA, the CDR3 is TGTGCCACCAGTGGAGGGGCAAAGGCTGAAGCTTTCTTT. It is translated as CATSGGAKAEAFF.

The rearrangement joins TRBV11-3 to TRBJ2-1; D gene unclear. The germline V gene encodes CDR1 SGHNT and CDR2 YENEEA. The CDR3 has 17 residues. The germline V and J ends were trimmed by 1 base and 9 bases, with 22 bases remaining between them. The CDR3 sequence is CASSLGLRLVLMSEQFF. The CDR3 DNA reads TGTGCCAGCAGCTTAGGATTAAGGCTGGTCCTGATGAGTGAGCAGTTCTTC.

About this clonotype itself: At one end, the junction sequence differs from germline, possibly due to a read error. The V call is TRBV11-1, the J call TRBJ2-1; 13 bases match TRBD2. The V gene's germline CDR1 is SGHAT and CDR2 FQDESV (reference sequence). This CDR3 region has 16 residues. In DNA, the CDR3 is TGTGCCAGAAGCTCGGGACTAGCGGGACACTACGATGGGCAGTTCTTC. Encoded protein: CARSSGLAGHYDGQFF.

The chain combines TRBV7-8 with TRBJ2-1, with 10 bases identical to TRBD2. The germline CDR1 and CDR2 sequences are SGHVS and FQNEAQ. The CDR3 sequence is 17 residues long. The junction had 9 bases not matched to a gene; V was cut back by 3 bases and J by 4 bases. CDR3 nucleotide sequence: TGTGCCAGCAGCTTTTCGGGACTAGCGAGAGGGTACAATGAGCAGTTCTTC. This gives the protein CASSFSGLARGYNEQFF.

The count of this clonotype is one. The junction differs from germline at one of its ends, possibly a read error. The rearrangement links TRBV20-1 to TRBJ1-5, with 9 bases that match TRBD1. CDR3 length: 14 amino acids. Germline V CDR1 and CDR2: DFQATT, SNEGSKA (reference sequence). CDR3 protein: CSARDDRGSQPQHF. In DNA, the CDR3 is TGCAGTGCTAGAGATGACAGGGGGTCTCAGCCTCAGCATTTT.

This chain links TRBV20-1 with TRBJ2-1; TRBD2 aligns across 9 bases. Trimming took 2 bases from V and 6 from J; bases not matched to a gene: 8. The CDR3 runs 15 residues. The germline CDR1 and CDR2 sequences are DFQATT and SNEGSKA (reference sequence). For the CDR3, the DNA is TGCAGTGCTAGAAATCCCTTAGCGGGAGTCAATGAGCAGTTCTTC. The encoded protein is CSARNPLAGVNEQFF.